This TCR beta chain comes out of a study of blood T cell repertoires in COVID-19. This clone was seen repeatedly, ten times or more. In the same sample, other DNA sequences code for this CDR3. TCRdb keeps only in-frame clones here, not all; method: immunoSEQ multiplex PCR. The sample includes about 380,000 clones, about 85% of them seen just once. The CDR3 runs to 14 residues. V dropped 4 bases and J dropped 4; count of bases not matched to a gene: 2. Germline V gene data show CDR1 as LGHDT and CDR2 as YNNKEL (reference sequence). The sequence was obtained from a woman aged 18-29 years with acute or convalescent COVID-19. The sample comprised peripheral blood. The chain has TRBV3-1 (or the pseudogene TRBV3-2) and TRBJ2-7; 12 bases map to TRBD1. The CDR3 DNA sequence: TGTGCCAGCAGCCGGGGACAGGGGGCTTACGAGCAGTACTTC. Amino acid sequence: CASSRGQGAYEQYF.